This T cell receptor beta chain originates from a study of shared clonotypes between healthy human individuals (dated by TCRdb to between 2020 and 2021). Background for the entire study: The cohort included three men and two women between 18 and 49 years of age. For each donor, three plates each were used for CD4 naive and CD4 memory, two plates were used for CD8 naive, and one plate was used for CD8 memory. The study deeply sequenced blood TCR repertoires of five healthy adults to estimate repertoire size and the extent of clonotype sharing between individuals. Libraries were prepared and TCR repertoires were sequenced by different laboratories using diverse techniques, in order to increase sequencing depth and limit assay-specific biases. Per donor, leukapheresis produced somewhere between about 0.8 and 9 billion PBMCs. What the research found in general, with its limitations: Rarefaction of sorted-subset datasets indicated incomplete sequencing despite the large sequencing depth. Pairwise subsampling led to the expectation that sequencing depth would affect the degree of clonotype sharing among donors. Across a handful of donors, around 5% of naive CD4, roughly 3.5% of naive CD8, 2.3% of memory CD4, and 0.4% of memory CD8 clonotypes were shared. Larger estimated clonotype richness was generally found for naive subsets than for memory subsets. Higher generation probabilities were observed for clonotypes shared by all four sorted-subset donors than for non-shared clonotypes. Sampling was restricted to blood, and TCR repertoires in tissues likely differ from the TCR repertoires found in blood. The small number of donors limited the genetic and exposure-history diversity represented.

As for this clone: Its target antigen remains unknown. Within one base of it there is no much larger clone, and no base qualities were kept. Other DNA sequences in the sample encode the same CDR3.

CD8 naive samples consisted of CD45RO-negative cells that were positively selected for CCR7, yielding a CD45RA+CCR7+ population without TemRA cells. Healthy HIV-negative adults with no recently reported acute infections or vaccinations were included as donors. Every donor was a Caucasian adult residing in Nashville, Tennessee, USA. Blood was obtained by leukapheresis, after which PBMCs were separated by Ficoll-Histopaque density gradient centrifugation and cryopreserved in liquid nitrogen vapor phase. Analytical flow cytometry was used to check the purity and quantity of each magnetically sorted T cell population. Genomic DNA was isolated from each sorted fraction and quantified by UV absorbance on a Nanodrop 2000c. Using the deep immunoSEQ assay, TCR CDR3 regions were amplified from genomic DNA by multiplex PCR. Extracted genomic DNA from each cell subset was distributed evenly across all wells of several immunoSEQ 96-well plates, and each plate was treated as a replicate. For sorted subsets, 200 to 250 ng genomic DNA, equal to 25,000 to 35,000 T cell genomes, was loaded into each replicate PCR. The purified libraries were quantified using a Qubit 3.0 fluorometer, sized with a Bioanalyzer 2100, and then quantified again using the KAPA Library Quantification kit. A separate single-read 150-cycle Illumina NextSeq 550 flow cell was used to sequence each immunoSEQ 96-well plate. Under the source paper's analysis protocol: Because only junctional sequences without quality scores were contained in the immunoSEQ output, filtering matching that applied to full-length reads could not be performed. To assign V/J genes and CDR3, sequences were annotated against IMGT germline references using PyIR, a Python wrapper for IgBLAST v1.9. Any read was removed if the V/J assignment was weak (E-value above 1e-6), the CDR3 was missing, or the read contained stop codons, out-of-frame junctions, or ambiguous translated residues. V3J clonotypes were defined as sequences sharing the same inferred V gene, J gene, and CDR3 amino acid sequence. Percentage overlap between repertoires was computed as shared unique clonotypes divided by the size of the smaller repertoire. Three approaches were used to assess repertoire richness: RTK rarefaction, the Chao1 estimator, and Recon v2.1 estimates of unobserved clonotypes. OLGA was used to compute generation probabilities for all TCRbeta clonotypes that the gDNA method yielded from a few donors. TCRdb's version of the immuneACCESS table is confined to in-frame rearrangements and falls short of the full clone set. An unresolved V gene accounts for under half of the shortfall where checked; the remainder is of unknown origin. V and J calls plus clone size are reproduced from that table; the DNA served to infer D and trimming. The table for this sample lists about 2 million clones; about 95% of them were counted only once. 1% to 1.5% of the sample is held by the ten biggest clonotypes.

Trimming at the junction amounts to 4 bases on V and 0 bases on J, and the germline ends lie 3 bases apart. Looking up the germline V gene (reference sequence) yields CDR1 SEHNR and CDR2 FQNEAQ. The CDR3 has 12 amino acids, counting the end cysteine and phenylalanine. The DNA shown is the 36-base CDR3, in frame from base 1. Sequenced input: naive CD8+ T cells sorted from blood. In light of the paper, this sample's cell subset or site label describes: CD45RA+CCR7+. The origin of this receptor is a man aged 18 to 30 in good health. The chain joins TRBV7-9 to TRBJ1-1; the D segment cannot be called with confidence. The DNA reads as follows: TGTGCCAGCAGCTCGATGAACACTGAAGCTTTCTTT. Its amino acids are CASSSMNTEAFF.